This entry concerns a single T cell receptor beta chain. Profiled with immunoSEQ multiplex PCR; TCRdb holds only in-frame clones, not every one. The sample lists 150,000 to 200,000 clones; around 82% were seen once. The sample comes from a study of blood T cell repertoires in COVID-19. J lost 9 bases, V lost 6 bases, and 8 bases had no gene match. CDR3 size: 13 residues. The rearrangement joins TRBV12-3 or TRBV12-4 to TRBJ2-1, with 7 nucleotides matching TRBD1. This clonotype originated in a woman aged 60-75 years with acute COVID-19. Sequencing was performed on PBMCs or T cells enriched from blood (not recorded which). The CDR3 spells CASRQTGRSEQFF. In DNA form, the CDR3 reads TGTGCCAGCAGGCAGACAGGGAGAAGTGAGCAGTTCTTC.